Below are 8 T cell receptor beta chains sequenced from a single sample in a study of shared clonotypes between healthy human individuals. Clones were read by immunoSEQ multiplex PCR, and TCRdb kept only the in-frame ones, dropping some. This repertoire shows about 690,000 clones, less than 95% found once; its top ten account for about 34%. Material for sequencing was memory CD8+ T cells from PBMCs. Stated subset: CD45RO+ cells pooled with CCR7-negative TemRA cells. The receptors originated from a man between 18 and 29 years old in good health. Some clones in this sample may be carry-over from other donors' samples.

The V gene is TRBV7-9, the J gene TRBJ2-6; weak D call: TRBD1 (5 bases). V was shortened by 2 bases and J by 0 bases, with 11 bases between the two germline ends. This CDR3 is 17 amino acids long. From germline, CDR1 is SEHNR and CDR2 FQNEAQ (reference sequence). The DNA for the CDR3 is TGTGCCAGCAGCTTATTCGACAGAATCTCTGGGGCCAACGTCCTGACTTTC. Protein: CASSLFDRISGANVLTF. The full variable domain, its missing parts supplied by reference TRBV7-9 and TRBJ2-6, is DTGVSQNPRHKITKRGQNVTFRCDPISEHNRLYWYRQTLGQGPEFLTYFQNEAQLEKSRLLSDRFSAERPKGSFSTLEIQRTEQGDSAMYLCASSLFDRISGANVLTFGAGSRLTVL.

Regarding this clone: The identical CDR3 is also encoded by other nucleotide sequences in the sample. The V call is TRBV27, the J call TRBJ2-2; D call uncertain. The ends were cut back, 1 base at V and 8 bases at J, with 5 bases in the middle. CDR1 and CDR2 from the germline V gene are MNHEY and SMNVEV (reference sequence). CDR3 size: 12 residues. The CDR3 region is CASSLLTGELFF. Written as DNA, the CDR3 is TGTGCCAGCAGTTTATTAACGGGGGAGCTGTTTTTT.

The V call is TRBV19, the J call TRBJ1-2, with D possibly TRBD1 on 5 matching bases. The V end lost 1 base, the J end lost 8 bases, and 8 bases lay between the germline ends. Germline V gene data show CDR1 as LNHDA and CDR2 as SQIVND (reference sequence). The CDR3 consists of 12 residues. The CDR3 DNA reads TGTGCCAGTAGTATAGTGACAGAGGGCTACACCTTC. Translated, it gives CASSIVTEGYTF.

This clone was observed a few times. The chain carries TRBV7-2 and TRBJ2-7; weak D call: TRBD2 (6 bases). Germline V gene data show CDR1 as SGHTA and CDR2 as FQGNSA. There are 16 residues in the CDR3. V gave up 2 bases and J gave up 0 bases, with 14 bases separating them. The DNA of the CDR3 is TGTGCCAGCAGCTTACGTGGCGGGGAAAGCTCCTACGAGCAGTACTTC. It encodes CASSLRGGESSYEQYF.

The chain employs TRBV7-8 and TRBJ1-1; D is unresolved. CDR3 size: 12 residues. Trimming removed 7 bases from V and 8 bases from J, with 14 bases in between. The germline V gene has CDR1 SGHVS and CDR2 FQNEAQ. The chain's CDR3 is CASTPYGIEAFF. The CDR3 DNA is TGTGCCAGCACCCCTTACGGGATCGAAGCTTTCTTT.

The CDR3 DNA is TGTGCCAGCAGCGCTTCAGCGAGCTCCTACAATGAGCAGTTCTTC. Amino acid sequence: CASSASASSYNEQFF. The chain carries TRBV9 and TRBJ2-1; D unclear. Germline V gene lookup returns CDR1 SGDLS and CDR2 YYNGEE. The V and J ends lost 3 bases and 0 bases respectively, with 10 bases between them. The CDR3 consists of 15 residues.

The chain recombines TRBV6-6 with TRBJ2-3, with 7 positions matching TRBD2. The junction had 8 bases not matched to a gene; V was cut back by 7 bases and J by 1 base. Germline V gene lookup returns CDR1 MNHNY and CDR2 SVGAGI (reference sequence). The CDR3 runs 15 residues. CDR3 DNA sequence: TGTGCCAGCACCAAGCGGGACTGGGGCACAGATACGCAGTATTTT. Translated: CASTKRDWGTDTQYF.

This chain links TRBV11-2 with TRBJ2-5; 7 bases map to TRBD2. The CDR3 extends over 15 amino acids. The V and J ends lost 1 base and 5 bases, in that order; junction bases with no gene match: 7. The germline gives CDR1 SGHAT, CDR2 FQNNGV. The CDR3 spells CASSLVGEGVETQYF. Written as DNA, the CDR3 is TGTGCCAGCAGCTTAGTCGGGGAGGGTGTCGAGACCCAGTACTTC.